This T cell receptor beta chain was captured in a study of CD8+CD57+ T cells in acquired aplastic anemia. Germline V CDR1 and CDR2: DFQATT, SNEGSKA (reference sequence). This CDR3 has 11 amino acids. The ends were cut back, 5 bases at V and 9 bases at J, with 11 bases in the middle. This clonotype has just a few counts. For CDR3 and TCR beta VDJ profiling, genomic DNA was the template used. MiXCR was run by TCRdb on the reads, yielding one entry per CDR3 protein. The profile covers about 98,000 distinct CDR3 sequences, with 55% to 75% appearing a single time and less than 75% taken by the ten largest. Patients included in sequencing had previously demonstrated CD8+CD57+ cell expansion by flow cytometry.

V is TRBV20-1 and J is TRBJ2-1; TRBD2 is a possible D gene (7 bases). The TCR comes from a human donor with aplastic anemia. Sequenced material: sorted CD4+, CD8+, or CD8+CD57+ T cells (not recorded which) from PBMCs. This CDR3 reads CSAWGGGEQFF. The CDR3 nucleotides read TGCAGTGCTTGGGGGGGCGGTGAGCAGTTCTTC.